The subject of this entry is one TCR beta chain. What it recognizes is unknown. Preparation of TCR beta libraries was done by quantitative 5'-RACE with molecular barcodes. TCRdb analysed the 5' RACE reads with MiXCR anew, one entry per CDR3 protein. The sample holds about 220,000 distinct CDR3 sequences, about a sixth seen once. This sample was taken from a study of CD8 T cells in ankylosing spondylitis. Study-wide results and limits: Within matched ankylosing spondylitis synovial fluid, disease-linked clones were reportedly significantly enriched. In synovial fluid and blood from reactive arthritis, some motif variants were previously reported. There was a TCR beta motif, made of 7 or 8 highly homologous variants, that appeared characteristic of ankylosing spondylitis blood. CD8+ by phenotype, disease-linked clones were relatively rare in peripheral blood.

The CDR3 spans 14 residues. Germline-derived CDR1 and CDR2 are MNHEY and SMNVEV (reference sequence). Trimming removed 3 bases from V and 6 bases from J, with 11 bases in between. The sequencing sample was made of blood, either unsorted or a sorted T cell fraction (not recorded which). V is TRBV27 and J is TRBJ2-2; tentative D call: TRBD2 (5 bases). The clonotype comes from a male donor with ankylosing spondylitis. CDR3 nucleotide sequence: TGTGCCAGCAGTTTTGAGGGAACGGCCGGGGAGCTGTTTTTT. Translation gives CASSFEGTAGELFF.